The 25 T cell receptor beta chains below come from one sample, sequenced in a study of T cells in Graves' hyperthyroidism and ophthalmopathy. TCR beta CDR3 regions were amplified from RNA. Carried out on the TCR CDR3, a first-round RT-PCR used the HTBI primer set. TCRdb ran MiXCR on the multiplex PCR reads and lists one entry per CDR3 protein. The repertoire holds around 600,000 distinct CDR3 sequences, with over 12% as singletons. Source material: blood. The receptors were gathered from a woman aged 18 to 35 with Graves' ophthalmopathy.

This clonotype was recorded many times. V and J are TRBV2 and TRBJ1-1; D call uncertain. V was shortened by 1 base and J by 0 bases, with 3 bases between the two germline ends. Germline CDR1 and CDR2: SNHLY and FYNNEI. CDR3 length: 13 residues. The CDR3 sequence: CASSEEMNTEAFF. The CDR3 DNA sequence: TGTGCCAGCAGTGAAGAGATGAACACTGAAGCTTTCTTT.

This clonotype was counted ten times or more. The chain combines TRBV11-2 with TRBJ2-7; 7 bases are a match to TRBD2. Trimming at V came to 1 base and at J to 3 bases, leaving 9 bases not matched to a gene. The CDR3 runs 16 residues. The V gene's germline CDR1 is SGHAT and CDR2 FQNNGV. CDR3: CASSLGLASTGYEQYF. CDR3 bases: TGTGCCAGCAGCTTAGGACTAGCATCAACAGGCTACGAGCAGTACTTC.

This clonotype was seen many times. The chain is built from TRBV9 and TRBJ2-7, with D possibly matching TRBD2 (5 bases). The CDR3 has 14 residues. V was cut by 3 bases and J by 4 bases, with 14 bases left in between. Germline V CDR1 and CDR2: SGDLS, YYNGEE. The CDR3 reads CASSGGPEGYEQYF. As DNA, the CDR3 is TGTGCCAGCAGCGGCGGGCCAGAGGGTTACGAGCAGTACTTC. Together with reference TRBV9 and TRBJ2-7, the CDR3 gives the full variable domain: DSGVTQTPKHLITATGQRVTLRCSPRSGDLSVYWYQQSLDQGLQFLIQYYNGEERAKGNILERFSAQQFPDLHSELNLSSLELGDSALYFCASSGGPEGYEQYFGPGTRLTVT.

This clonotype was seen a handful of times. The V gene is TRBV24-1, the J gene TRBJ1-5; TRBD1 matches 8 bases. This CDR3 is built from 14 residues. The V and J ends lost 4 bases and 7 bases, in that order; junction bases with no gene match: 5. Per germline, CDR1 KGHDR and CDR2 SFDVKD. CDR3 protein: CATSDPTGVQPQHF. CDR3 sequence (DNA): TGTGCCACCAGTGACCCGACAGGGGTCCAGCCCCAGCATTTT.

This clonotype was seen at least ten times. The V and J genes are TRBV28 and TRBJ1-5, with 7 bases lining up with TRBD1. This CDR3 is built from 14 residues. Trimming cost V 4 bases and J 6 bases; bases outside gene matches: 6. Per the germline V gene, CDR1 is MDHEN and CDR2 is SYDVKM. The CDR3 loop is CASSSTGEIQPQHF. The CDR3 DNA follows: TGTGCCAGCAGTTCTACAGGGGAAATTCAGCCCCAGCATTTT.

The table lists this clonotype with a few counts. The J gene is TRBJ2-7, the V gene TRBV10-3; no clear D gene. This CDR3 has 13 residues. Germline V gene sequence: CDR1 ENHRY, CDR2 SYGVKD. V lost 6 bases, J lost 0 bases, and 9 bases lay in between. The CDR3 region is CAISGVSSYEQYF. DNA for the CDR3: TGTGCCATCAGCGGAGTAAGCTCCTACGAGCAGTACTTC.

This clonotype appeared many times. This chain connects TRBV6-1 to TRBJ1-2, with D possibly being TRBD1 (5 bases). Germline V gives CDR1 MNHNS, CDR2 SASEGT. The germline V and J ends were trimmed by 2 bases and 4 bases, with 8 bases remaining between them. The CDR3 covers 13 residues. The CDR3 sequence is CASSELGGYGYTF. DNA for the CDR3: TGTGCCAGCAGTGAACTGGGGGGCTATGGCTACACCTTC.

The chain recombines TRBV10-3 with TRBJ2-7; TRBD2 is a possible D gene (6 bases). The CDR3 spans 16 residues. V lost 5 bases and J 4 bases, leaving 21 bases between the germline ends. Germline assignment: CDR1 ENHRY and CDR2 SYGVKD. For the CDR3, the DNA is TGTGCCATCAGTCGACTCCGGGACTTTCAAAATTACGAGCAGTACTTC. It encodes CAISRLRDFQNYEQYF.

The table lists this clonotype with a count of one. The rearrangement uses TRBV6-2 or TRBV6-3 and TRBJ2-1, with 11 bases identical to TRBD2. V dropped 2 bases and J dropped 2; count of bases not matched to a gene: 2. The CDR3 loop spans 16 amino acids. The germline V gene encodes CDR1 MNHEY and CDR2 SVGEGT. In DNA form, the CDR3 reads TGTGCCAGCAGTTACACTAGCGGGAGACCCTACAATGAGCAGTTCTTC. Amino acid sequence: CASSYTSGRPYNEQFF.

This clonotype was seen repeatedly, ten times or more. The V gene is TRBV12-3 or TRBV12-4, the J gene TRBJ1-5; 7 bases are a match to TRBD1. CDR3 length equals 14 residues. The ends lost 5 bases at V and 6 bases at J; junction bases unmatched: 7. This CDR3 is CASSPQGLGQPQHF. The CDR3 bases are TGTGCCAGCAGTCCACAGGGGTTGGGTCAGCCCCAGCATTTT.

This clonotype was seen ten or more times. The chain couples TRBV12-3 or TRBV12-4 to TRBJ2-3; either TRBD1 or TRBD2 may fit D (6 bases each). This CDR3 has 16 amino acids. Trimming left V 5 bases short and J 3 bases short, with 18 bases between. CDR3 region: CASSPIRGGGTDTQYF. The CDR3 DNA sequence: TGTGCCAGCAGTCCCATCAGGGGCGGAGGGACAGATACGCAGTATTTT.

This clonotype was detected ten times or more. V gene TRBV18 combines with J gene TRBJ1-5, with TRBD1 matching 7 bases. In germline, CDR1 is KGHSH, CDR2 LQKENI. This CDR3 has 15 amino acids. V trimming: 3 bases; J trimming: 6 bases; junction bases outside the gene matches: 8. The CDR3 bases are TGTGCCAGCTCACCCGGGGAGGGGGCATTTCAGCCCCAGCATTTT. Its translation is CASSPGEGAFQPQHF.

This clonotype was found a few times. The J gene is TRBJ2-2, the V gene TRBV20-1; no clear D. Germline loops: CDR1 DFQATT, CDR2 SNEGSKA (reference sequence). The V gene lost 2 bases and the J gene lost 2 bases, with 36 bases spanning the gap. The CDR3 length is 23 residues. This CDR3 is CSARPAPLLRTNASSVNTGELFF. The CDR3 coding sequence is TGCAGTGCTAGACCGGCCCCACTACTTAGGACGAACGCAAGCTCAGTAAACACCGGGGAGCTGTTTTTT.

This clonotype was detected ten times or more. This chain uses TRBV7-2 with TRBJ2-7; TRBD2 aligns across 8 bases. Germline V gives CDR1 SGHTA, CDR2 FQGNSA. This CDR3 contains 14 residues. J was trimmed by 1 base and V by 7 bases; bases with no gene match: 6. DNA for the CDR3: TGTGCCAGCACCTCGACTAGCGCGTCCTACGAGCAGTACTTC. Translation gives CASTSTSASYEQYF.

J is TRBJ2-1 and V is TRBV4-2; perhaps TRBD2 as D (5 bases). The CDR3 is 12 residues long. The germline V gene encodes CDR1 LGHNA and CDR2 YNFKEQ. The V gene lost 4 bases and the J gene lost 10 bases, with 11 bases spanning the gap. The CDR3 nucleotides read TGTGCCAGCAGCCCTCGGACTGGAGAGCAGTTCTTC. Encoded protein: CASSPRTGEQFF.

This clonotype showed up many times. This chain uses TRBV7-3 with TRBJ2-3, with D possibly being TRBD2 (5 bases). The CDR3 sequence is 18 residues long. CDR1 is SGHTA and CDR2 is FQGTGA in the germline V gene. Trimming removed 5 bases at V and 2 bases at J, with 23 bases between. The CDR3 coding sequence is TGTGCCAGCAGCCCTCAGTACGGTACTAGACGATTCACAGATACGCAGTATTTT. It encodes CASSPQYGTRRFTDTQYF.

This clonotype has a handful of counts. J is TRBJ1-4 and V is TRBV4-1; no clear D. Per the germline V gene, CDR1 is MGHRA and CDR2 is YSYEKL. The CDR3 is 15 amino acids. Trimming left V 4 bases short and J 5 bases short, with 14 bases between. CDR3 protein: CASSRPLAGNEKLFF. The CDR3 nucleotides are TGCGCCAGCAGCCGGCCCCTGGCAGGAAATGAAAAACTGTTTTTT.

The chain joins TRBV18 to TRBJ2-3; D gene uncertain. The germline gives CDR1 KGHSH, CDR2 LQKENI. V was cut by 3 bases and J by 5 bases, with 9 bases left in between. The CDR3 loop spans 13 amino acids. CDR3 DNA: TGTGCCAGCTCACCCGGGCGAGGAGATACGCAGTATTTT. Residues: CASSPGRGDTQYF.

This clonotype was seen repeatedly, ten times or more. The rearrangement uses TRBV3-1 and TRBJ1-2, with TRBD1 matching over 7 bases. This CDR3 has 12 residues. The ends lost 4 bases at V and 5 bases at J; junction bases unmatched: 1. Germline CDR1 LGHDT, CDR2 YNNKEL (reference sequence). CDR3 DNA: TGTGCCAGCAGCCCGACAGGGTATGGCTACACCTTC. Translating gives CASSPTGYGYTF.

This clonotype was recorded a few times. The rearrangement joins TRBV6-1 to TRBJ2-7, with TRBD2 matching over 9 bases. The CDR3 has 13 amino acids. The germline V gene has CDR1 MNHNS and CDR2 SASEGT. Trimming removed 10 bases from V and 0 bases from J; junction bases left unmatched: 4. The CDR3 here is CATAGGSSYEQYF. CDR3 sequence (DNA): TGTGCCACCGCGGGGGGGAGCTCCTACGAGCAGTACTTC.

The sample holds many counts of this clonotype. CDR3 in amino acids: CASSSYIFYGYTF. The DNA of the CDR3 is TGTGCCAGCAGCTCCTACATCTTCTATGGCTACACCTTC. The chain combines TRBV7-2 with TRBJ1-2; D is unresolved. Germline CDR1 is SGHTA and CDR2 is FQGNSA. V gave up 4 bases and J gave up 4 bases, with 10 bases separating them. The CDR3 length is 13 residues.

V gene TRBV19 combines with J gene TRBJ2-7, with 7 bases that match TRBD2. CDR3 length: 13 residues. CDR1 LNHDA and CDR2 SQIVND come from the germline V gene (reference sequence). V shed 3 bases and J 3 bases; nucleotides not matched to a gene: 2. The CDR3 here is CASSIGEGYEQYF. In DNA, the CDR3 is TGTGCCAGTAGTATCGGGGAGGGCTACGAGCAGTACTTC.

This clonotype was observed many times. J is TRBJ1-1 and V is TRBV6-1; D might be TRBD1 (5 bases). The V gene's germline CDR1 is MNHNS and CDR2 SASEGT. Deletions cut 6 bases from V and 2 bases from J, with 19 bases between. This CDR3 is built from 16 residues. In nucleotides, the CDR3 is TGTGCCAGCAGCGCGCTCCTGGGGCAGGCAAACACTGAAGCTTTCTTT. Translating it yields CASSALLGQANTEAFF.

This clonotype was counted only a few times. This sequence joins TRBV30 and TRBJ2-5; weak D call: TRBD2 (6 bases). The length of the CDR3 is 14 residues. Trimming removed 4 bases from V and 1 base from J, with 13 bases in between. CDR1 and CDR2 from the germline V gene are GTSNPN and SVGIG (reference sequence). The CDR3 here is CAWNRLGGQETQYF. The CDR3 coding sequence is TGTGCCTGGAACCGATTGGGGGGCCAAGAGACCCAGTACTTC.

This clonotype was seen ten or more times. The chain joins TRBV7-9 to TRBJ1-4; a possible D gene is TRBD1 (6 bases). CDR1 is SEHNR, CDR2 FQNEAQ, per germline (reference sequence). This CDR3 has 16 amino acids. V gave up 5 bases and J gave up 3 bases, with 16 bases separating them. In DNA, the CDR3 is TGTGCCAGCAGCCCCTTTTCGACAGGATCTAATGAAAAACTGTTTTTT. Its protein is CASSPFSTGSNEKLFF.